Presented here are 28 T cell receptor beta chains from one specimen sequenced in a study of cytomegalovirus exposure and HLA in healthy donors (TCRdb year 2017). The library was generated by the immunoSEQ multiplex PCR assay. For the multiplex PCR, a mixture combining 60 forward primers for TCR Vbeta segments and 13 reverse primers for TCR Jbeta segments was used. Held by TCRdb, this immuneACCESS table contains in-frame sequences only and omits some clones. Under half of the omission traces to an unresolved V gene where checked; the cause of the rest is unknown. This sample gives 150,000 to 200,000 clones in total; under 70% of them show up just once. Around 9.3% of the sample is in the top ten clones. Sequencing used PBMCs. The receptor set was obtained from a man aged 25-40 years in good health and CMV-seropositive.

This rearrangement joins TRBV5-1 to TRBJ2-3; 7 bases agree with TRBD2. The CDR3 sequence is 18 residues long. The J segment lost 2 bases and the V segment lost 0 bases, leaving 12 bases of the junction unmatched. CDR1 and CDR2 (germline): SGHRS, YFSETQ. CDR3 sequence: CASSLDILLAPNTDTQYF. CDR3 DNA: TGCGCCAGCAGCTTGGATATTTTACTAGCGCCCAACACAGATACGCAGTATTTT.

The rearrangement links TRBV29-1 to TRBJ2-7, with TRBD2 as a possible D gene (5 bases). This CDR3 comprises 13 residues. CDR1 and CDR2 (germline): SQVTM, ANQGSEA. V was shortened by 3 bases and J by 3 bases, with 12 bases between the two germline ends. The CDR3: CSVDGGGNYEQYF. CDR3 in DNA: TGCAGCGTTGACGGTGGAGGTAACTACGAGCAGTACTTC.

This rearrangement joins TRBV4-1 to TRBJ1-5, with D possibly matching TRBD1 (6 bases). V lost 5 bases to trimming and J lost 0 bases, with 20 bases between them. The germline V gene has CDR1 MGHRA and CDR2 YSYEKL. This CDR3 is 18 amino acids long. The CDR3 sequence is CASSTHTGTHYSNQPQHF. The CDR3, as DNA: TGCGCCAGCAGCACCCACACCGGGACACACTATAGCAATCAGCCCCAGCATTTT.

This clone was observed a few times. The chain combines TRBV28 with TRBJ1-2; D perhaps matches TRBD1 (6 bases). This CDR3 region has 14 residues. Per germline, CDR1 MDHEN and CDR2 SYDVKM. V lost 3 bases and J 7 bases, leaving 15 bases between the germline ends. CDR3 bases: TGTGCCAGCAGTTTGGGGGCCTCCGGTGGTGGCTACACCTTC. Translating it yields CASSLGASGGGYTF.

The sample holds a few counts of this clone. V usage is TRBV5-1 and J usage is TRBJ1-2, with D hard to call. Per germline, CDR1 SGHRS and CDR2 YFSETQ. CDR3 size: 14 residues. Between the trimmed V and J ends, which lost 3 bases and 2 bases, there was a span of 11 bases. DNA for the CDR3: TGCGCCAGCAGCTCGGGAGCTATCAACTATGGCTACACCTTC. Translated, it gives CASSSGAINYGYTF.

In this sample, this clone turned up once. The chain has TRBV11-3 and TRBJ1-1; weak D call: TRBD1 (6 bases). CDR3 length equals 15 residues. Germline V gives CDR1 SGHNT, CDR2 YENEEA. V was clipped by 1 base and J by 2 bases, with 11 bases between them. This CDR3 is CASSLGGHVNTEAFF. Written as DNA, the CDR3 is TGTGCCAGCAGCTTAGGGGGGCATGTAAACACTGAAGCTTTCTTT.

The J gene is TRBJ1-4, the V gene TRBV16; no clear D gene. This CDR3 is built from 14 residues. The germline V gene encodes CDR1 KGHSY and CDR2 FQNENV. V dropped 0 bases and J dropped 8 bases, with 10 bases sitting between them. The chain's CDR3 is CASSQSPGGEKLFF. CDR3 DNA sequence: TGTGCCAGCAGCCAATCGCCAGGAGGCGAAAAACTGTTTTTT. Complete variable domain (other parts from reference TRBV16 and TRBJ1-4): GEEVAQTPKHLVRGEGQKAKLYCAPIKGHSYVFWYQQVLKNEFKFLISFQNENVFDETGMPKERFSAKCLPNSPCSLEIQATKLEDSAVYFCASSQSPGGEKLFFGSGTQLSVL.

This chain links TRBV7-3 with TRBJ2-5, with TRBD1 matching over 10 bases. CDR3 size: 15 residues. Germline CDR1 is SGHTA and CDR2 is FQGTGA. V was clipped by 5 bases and J by 5 bases; unmatched bases: 8. As DNA, the CDR3 is TGTGCCAGCAGCCCCTATCCGGGACAGGGGGAGACCCAGTACTTC. It codes for CASSPYPGQGETQYF.

There are a few counts of this clone. The V and J genes are TRBV11-3 and TRBJ2-7, with no clear D. Germline V gene data show CDR1 as SGHNT and CDR2 as YENEEA. The CDR3 runs 12 residues. V was trimmed by 3 bases and J by 7 bases, leaving 10 bases between them. CDR3 residues: CASSLESWEQYF. The CDR3 nucleotides read TGTGCCAGCAGCTTGGAGAGCTGGGAGCAGTACTTC.

This chain uses TRBV30 with TRBJ2-2, with 10 bases that match TRBD2. Germline CDR1 reads GTSNPN; CDR2 reads SVGIG (reference sequence). The CDR3 length is 14 residues. Trimming at V came to 0 bases and at J to 8 bases, leaving 3 bases not matched to a gene. This CDR3 is CAWSVLAGFGELFF. The CDR3 bases are TGTGCCTGGAGTGTACTAGCGGGATTTGGGGAGCTGTTTTTT. The variable domain in full, with the rest retrieved from reference TRBV30 and TRBJ2-2, is SQTIHQWPATLVQPVGSPLSLECTVEGTSNPNLYWYRQAAGRGLQLLFYSVGIGQISSEVPQNLSASRPQDRQFILSSKKLLLSDSGFYLCAWSVLAGFGELFFGEGSRLTVL.

For this clone: One end of the junction is discordant with germline, which a read error may explain. The rearrangement joins TRBV6-5 to TRBJ2-7; TRBD2 is a possible D gene (5 bases). Germline values: CDR1 MNHEY, CDR2 SVGAGI. This CDR3 region has 16 residues. The CDR3 DNA sequence: TGTGCCAGCAGTTACTCGAACTTGCGGGCGGCCTACGAGCGGTACTTC. Translation gives CASSYSNLRAAYERYF.

J is TRBJ2-5 and V is TRBV5-1, with TRBD1 as a possible D gene (5 bases). The CDR3 totals 15 residues. The germline V and J ends were trimmed by 5 bases and 5 bases, with 19 bases remaining between them. Germline loops: CDR1 SGHRS, CDR2 YFSETQ. The CDR3 loop is CASRNGAMLWETQYF. The CDR3 bases are TGCGCCAGCAGGAATGGGGCCATGCTCTGGGAGACCCAGTACTTC.

V usage is TRBV10-3 and J usage is TRBJ1-1; D remains ambiguous. V dropped 4 bases and J dropped 1 base, with 10 bases sitting between them. The CDR3 totals 14 residues. CDR1 ENHRY and CDR2 SYGVKD come from the germline V gene. In DNA, the CDR3 is TGTGCCATCAGTGGTATAGGAGCGAACACTGAAGCTTTCTTT. It translates to CAISGIGANTEAFF.

The rearrangement links TRBV11-3 to TRBJ2-1, with D perhaps TRBD1 (8 bases). This CDR3 contains 13 residues. Germline-derived CDR1 and CDR2 are SGHNT and YENEEA. V gave up 7 bases and J gave up 7 bases, with 14 bases separating them. CDR3 protein: CASNTGGANEQFF. CDR3 in DNA: TGTGCCAGCAACACAGGGGGGGCGAATGAGCAGTTCTTC.

This chain joins TRBV6-1 and TRBJ1-1; 9 nucleotides line up with TRBD1. The germline V gene encodes CDR1 MNHNS and CDR2 SASEGT. The V segment lost 4 bases and the J segment 5 bases; nucleotides outside the gene matches: 5. The CDR3 is 14 amino acids. CDR3 amino acids: CASSAGTGRTEAFF. The CDR3 coding sequence is TGTGCCAGCAGTGCCGGGACAGGGCGGACTGAAGCTTTCTTT.

The J gene is TRBJ2-7, the V gene TRBV5-1, with TRBD1 matching over 7 bases. V lost 0 bases, J lost 2 bases, and 5 bases stayed unmatched. CDR3 length: 15 amino acids. Germline CDR1 is SGHRS and CDR2 is YFSETQ. The CDR3 region has the DNA TGCGCCAGCAGCTTGGCAAGGACAGGTCCCTACGAGCAGTACTTC. It translates to CASSLARTGPYEQYF.

The chain recombines TRBV5-6 with TRBJ2-5; a weak D match, TRBD1 (6 bases). The CDR3 spans 14 residues. Germline CDR1 is SGHDT and CDR2 is YYEEEE. V was trimmed by 6 bases and J by 5 bases, leaving 17 bases between them. The CDR3 DNA follows: TGTGCCAGCATTCAGCTTTTTACAGGGGAGACCCAGTACTTC. Translated, it gives CASIQLFTGETQYF.

The gene calls are TRBV5-1 and TRBJ1-2; possibly TRBD1 for D (5 bases). V lost 0 bases and J lost 7, with 19 bases in between. Germline CDR1 reads SGHRS; CDR2 reads YFSETQ. The CDR3 spans 16 residues. The CDR3, as DNA: TGCGCCAGCAGCTTGGCCTATATGACGGGGGAGTTTGGCTACACCTTC. Translated: CASSLAYMTGEFGYTF.

This clone has just a few counts. The chain employs TRBV2 and TRBJ1-6; no reliable D call. The CDR3 sequence is 14 residues long. V was pared by 6 bases and J by 5 bases, with 11 bases between. Germline V gene data show CDR1 as SNHLY and CDR2 as FYNNEI. The CDR3 is CASSWERNNSPLHF. Written as DNA, the CDR3 is TGTGCCAGCAGCTGGGAGAGGAATAATTCACCCCTCCACTTT.

The rearrangement joins TRBV5-1 to TRBJ1-1, with 8 bases aligning to TRBD1. Germline CDR1 reads SGHRS; CDR2 reads YFSETQ. J gave up 0 bases and V 2 bases, and 3 bases lay outside the gene matches. There are 15 residues in the CDR3. CDR3: CASSFTGGVNTEAFF. The CDR3 DNA follows: TGCGCCAGCAGCTTTACAGGGGGTGTGAACACTGAAGCTTTCTTT.

This clone was detected only once. The CDR3 loop reads CASSYGQLAAEQFF. CDR3 coding DNA: TGTGCCAGCAGCTACGGACAGCTCGCTGCTGAGCAGTTCTTC. V and J are TRBV11-2 and TRBJ2-1; D may be TRBD1 (6 bases). The CDR3 sequence is 14 residues long. From germline, CDR1 is SGHAT and CDR2 FQNNGV. Trimming removed 4 bases at V and 9 bases at J, with 16 bases between.

This clone was counted between two and nine times. The chain combines TRBV30 with TRBJ1-5; D remains unclear. The V end lost 0 bases, the J end lost 6 bases, and 9 bases lay between the germline ends. Germline CDR1 reads GTSNPN; CDR2 reads SVGIG (reference sequence). The CDR3 is 13 amino acids. CDR3 nucleotides: TGTGCCTGGAGTGTAATCCGGGGTCAGCCCCAGCATTTT. Translation gives CAWSVIRGQPQHF. Full variable domain (rest looked up from reference TRBV30 and TRBJ1-5): SQTIHQWPATLVQPVGSPLSLECTVEGTSNPNLYWYRQAAGRGLQLLFYSVGIGQISSEVPQNLSASRPQDRQFILSSKKLLLSDSGFYLCAWSVIRGQPQHFGDGTRLSIL.

The chain has TRBV5-1 and TRBJ2-7, with a weak D call TRBD1 (6 bases). V lost 0 bases to trimming and J lost 2 bases, with 9 bases between them. The CDR3 spans 14 residues. Looked up from germline, CDR1 is SGHRS and CDR2 is YFSETQ. The CDR3 is CASSLEGQTYEQYF. In DNA, the CDR3 is TGCGCCAGCAGCTTGGAAGGACAGACCTACGAGCAGTACTTC.

The rearrangement joins TRBV4-1 to TRBJ2-3; perhaps TRBD1 as D (5 bases). The V gene lost 0 bases and the J gene lost 1 base, with 8 bases spanning the gap. In germline, CDR1 is MGHRA, CDR2 YSYEKL. The CDR3 consists of 15 residues. The CDR3 loop reads CASSQEVGRTDTQYF. The CDR3 DNA reads TGCGCCAGCAGCCAAGAAGTGGGGCGCACAGATACGCAGTATTTT.

J is TRBJ2-7 and V is TRBV19, with 7 bases that match TRBD2. Germline V lookup: CDR1 LNHDA, CDR2 SQIVND (reference sequence). Trimming at V came to 6 bases and at J to 3 bases, leaving 11 bases not matched to a gene. CDR3 length: 15 amino acids. CDR3 loop: CASSPQLANDYEQYF. The CDR3 bases are TGTGCCAGTAGCCCACAACTAGCGAATGACTACGAGCAGTACTTC.

The chain joins TRBV6-5 to TRBJ1-1, with 7 bases aligning to TRBD1. The CDR3 is 12 amino acids. The germline gives CDR1 MNHEY, CDR2 SVGAGI. V lost 6 bases to trimming and J lost 6 bases; unmatched junction nucleotides: 4. This chain's CDR3 is CASRTGSSEAFF. CDR3 sequence (DNA): TGTGCCAGCAGGACAGGGTCGTCTGAAGCTTTCTTT.

The rearrangement joins TRBV28 to TRBJ2-7; possible D gene TRBD2, 7 bases. Trimming shortened V by 5 bases and J by 4 bases, and 21 bases separated the two germline ends. The CDR3 contains 16 residues. CDR1 and CDR2 from the germline V gene are MDHEN and SYDVKM. The CDR3 DNA follows: TGTGCCAGCAGTATGGGGGGGCCAGGTCAGGGGTACGAGCAGTACTTC. Encoded protein: CASSMGGPGQGYEQYF.

The CDR3 sequence: CASSSPWTNNEQFF. In DNA form, the CDR3 reads TGTGCCAGCAGCTCGCCCTGGACTAACAATGAGCAGTTCTTC. V is TRBV7-6 and J is TRBJ2-1, with D perhaps TRBD2 (6 bases). V lost 4 bases to trimming and J lost 5 bases, with 12 bases between them. The CDR3 sequence is 14 residues long. Germline CDR1 reads SGHVS; CDR2 reads FNYEAQ.